These 10 T cell receptor beta chains were all obtained from the same sample, sequenced in a study of cytomegalovirus exposure and HLA in healthy donors. The PCR had 60 Vbeta and 13 Jbeta primers. Sequencing was performed with immunoSEQ multiplex PCR; in TCRdb, only in-frame clones are kept and a portion is missing. This table holds hundreds of thousands of clones, roughly 88% found once. Input material: PBMCs. All receptors come from a boy under 10 years old in good health and CMV-seronegative.

This rearrangement joins TRBV7-8 to TRBJ1-2; tentative D call: TRBD1 (6 bases). V was pared by 5 bases and J by 5 bases, with 18 bases between. The V gene's germline CDR1 is SGHVS and CDR2 FQNEAQ. The CDR3 totals 15 residues. The CDR3 loop is CASSPYRVPPYGYTF. In DNA, the CDR3 is TGTGCCAGCAGCCCATACAGGGTTCCCCCGTATGGCTACACCTTC.

This clone was seen a single time. This chain links TRBV7-6 with TRBJ2-3; the match to TRBD1 covers 11 bases. CDR1 is SGHVS, CDR2 FNYEAQ, per germline. The CDR3 has 15 residues. After removal of 3 bases from V and 2 bases from J, the junction contained 1 base not matched to a gene. The CDR3 region has the DNA TGTGCCAGCAGCTTTGGACAGGGGGCCACAGATACGCAGTATTTT. It encodes CASSFGQGATDTQYF.

The chain is built from TRBV11-2 and TRBJ1-4; D possibly corresponds to TRBD1 (6 bases). Germline assignment: CDR1 SGHAT and CDR2 FQNNGV. The V gene lost 1 base and the J gene lost 6 bases, with 15 bases spanning the gap. The CDR3 totals 16 residues. The CDR3 DNA reads as TGTGCCAGCAGCTTAGGTTTAGGGGGGAGGGATGAAAAACTGTTTTTT. Protein product: CASSLGLGGRDEKLFF.

This CDR3 reads CASSIQGEQYF. CDR3 in DNA: TGTGCCAGCAGCATCCAGGGCGAGCAGTACTTC. The genes are TRBV7-9 and TRBJ2-7; a possible D gene is TRBD1 (5 bases). Germline CDR1 and CDR2: SEHNR and FQNEAQ (reference sequence). The CDR3 totals 11 residues. Trimming cost V 5 bases and J 6 bases, with 8 bases left between them.

This chain connects TRBV7-2 to TRBJ2-1, with D possibly TRBD1 on 6 matching bases. CDR1 and CDR2 (germline): SGHTA, FQGNSA. The CDR3 consists of 15 residues. V lost 1 base, J lost 13 bases, and 20 bases lay in between. Here the CDR3 reads CASSLGGPPGQSQFF. In DNA, the CDR3 is TGTGCCAGCAGCTTAGGAGGGCCCCCAGGACAGAGCCAGTTCTTC.

V gene TRBV18 combines with J gene TRBJ2-7; 9 nucleotides line up with TRBD1. V gave up 6 bases and J gave up 2 bases; unmatched junction bases: 8. This CDR3 region has 15 residues. Looked up from germline, CDR1 is KGHSH and CDR2 is LQKENI. The CDR3 sequence is CASSDPGTGTYEQYF. In DNA, the CDR3 is TGTGCCAGCTCCGACCCCGGGACAGGGACCTACGAGCAGTACTTC.

The V gene is TRBV15, the J gene TRBJ2-7; 7 bases are shared with TRBD1. With 4 bases clipped from V and 5 bases from J, the junction kept 8 bases outside the gene matches. CDR1 LNHNV and CDR2 YYDKDF come from the germline V gene (reference sequence). The length of the CDR3 is 14 residues. CDR3 nucleotides: TGTGCCACCAGCATTCGACAGGGAGTCCACGAGCAGTACTTC. Its protein product is CATSIRQGVHEQYF.

This chain connects TRBV6-5 to TRBJ1-1; 8 bases agree with TRBD1. V dropped 6 bases and J dropped 8; count of bases not matched to a gene: 5. CDR3 length equals 12 residues. CDR1 and CDR2 from the germline V gene are MNHEY and SVGAGI. The CDR3 region is CASRRGQGEAFF. The CDR3 DNA reads as TGTGCCAGCAGACGTGGACAGGGCGAAGCTTTCTTT.

This chain connects TRBV6-5 to TRBJ1-1; 7 bases fit TRBD1. Germline-derived CDR1 and CDR2 are MNHEY and SVGAGI. The V and J ends lost 5 bases and 8 bases, in that order; junction bases with no gene match: 8. The CDR3 covers 13 residues. CDR3 nucleotides: TGTGCCAGCAGTGCCGACAGGGAAACAGAAGCTTTCTTT. Protein product: CASSADRETEAFF.

This clone was recorded only once. The chain joins TRBV29-1 to TRBJ2-3, with 7 bases aligning to TRBD1. Germline values: CDR1 SQVTM, CDR2 ANQGSEA. CDR3 size: 15 residues. V trimming: 7 bases; J trimming: 3 bases; junction bases outside the gene matches: 13. The DNA of the CDR3 is TGCAGCGGGTTCGTAGGGGGCTGGGGTACAGATACGCAGTATTTT. It is translated as CSGFVGGWGTDTQYF.